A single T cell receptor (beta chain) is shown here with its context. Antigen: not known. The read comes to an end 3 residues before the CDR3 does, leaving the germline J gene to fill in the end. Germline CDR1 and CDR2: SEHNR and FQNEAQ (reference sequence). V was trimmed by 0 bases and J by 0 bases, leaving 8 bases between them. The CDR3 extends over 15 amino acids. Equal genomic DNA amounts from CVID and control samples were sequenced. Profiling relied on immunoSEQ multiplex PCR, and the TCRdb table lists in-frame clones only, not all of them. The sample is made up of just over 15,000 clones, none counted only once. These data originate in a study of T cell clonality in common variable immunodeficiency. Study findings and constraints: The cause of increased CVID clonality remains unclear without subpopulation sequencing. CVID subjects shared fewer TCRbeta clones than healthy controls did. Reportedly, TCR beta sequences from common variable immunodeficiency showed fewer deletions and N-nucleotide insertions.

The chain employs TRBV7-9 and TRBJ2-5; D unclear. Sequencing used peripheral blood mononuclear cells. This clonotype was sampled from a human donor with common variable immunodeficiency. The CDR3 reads CASSLAGRNQETQYF. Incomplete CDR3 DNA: TGTGCCAGCAGCTTAGCCGGTAGAAACCAAGAGACC.